The sequence of this TCR beta chain was determined in a study of shared clonotypes between healthy human individuals. For the study at large: Those who served as donors were a couple of women and three men between the ages of 18 and 49. Study observations and caveats: It was expected that sequencing depth would affect clonotype sharing among donors. Naive subsets generally exceeded memory subsets in estimated richness.

To note about this clone: Its antigen is unidentified.

The V end lost 4 bases, the J end lost 4 bases, and 17 bases lay between the germline ends. This CDR3 contains 14 residues. CDR1 SQVTM and CDR2 ANQGSEA come from the germline V gene. CD45RO negativity and positive selection for CCR7 defined naive CD8 cells, a population that excluded terminally differentiated effector memory CD45RA+ cells. An assay was performed, and its level was deep. Only in-frame clones appear in the TCRdb table, and some are missing; sequencing was by immunoSEQ multiplex PCR. The sample yields a few hundred thousand clones, around 95% seen once. This clonotype was obtained from a woman aged 25-40 years in good health. The chain joins TRBV29-1 to TRBJ2-7, with D hard to call. Specimen: naive CD8+ T cells sorted from blood. CDR3 region: CSVVVASEGYEQYF. The DNA of the CDR3 is TGCAGCGTTGTTGTCGCGTCTGAAGGTTACGAGCAGTACTTC.